This section outlines one T cell receptor (beta chain) sequence together with its context. This sample is part of a study of cytomegalovirus exposure and HLA in healthy donors. Study as a whole: Early on, a data release was issued that held approximately 92 million unique TCRs from HLA-typed donors.

With 60 Vbeta and 13 Jbeta primers, the PCR was carried out. Assay: immunoSEQ multiplex PCR; the TCRdb copy retains only in-frame clones and omits some. The sample shows some 130,000 clones, roughly three quarters of them seen only once. Per the germline V gene, CDR1 is MDHEN and CDR2 is SYDVKM. The CDR3 has 16 amino acids. Trimming stripped 7 bases from V and 8 bases from J, with 26 bases between. The sample was PBMCs. This TCR came from a man under 40 in good health and CMV-seronegative. The genes are TRBV28 and TRBJ1-2; D might be TRBD1 (6 bases). CDR3 DNA sequence: TGTGCCAGCACTCCCCGAGGGGGGGAGGTAGTGGGAGGCTACACCTTC. Protein sequence: CASTPRGGEVVGGYTF.